One and the same sample provided the 32 T cell receptor beta chains below, sequenced in a study of CD8+ T cells in alopecia areata (dated by TCRdb to the late 2010s). Receptor amplification or capture employed the immunoSEQ multiplex PCR assay. RNA was extracted from all samples and reverse transcribed into cDNA as template for TCR sequencing. In its TCRdb copy, this immuneACCESS table keeps in-frame sequences only and misses some clones. Where compared with another copy, unresolved V genes explain less than half of these, and the others have no known cause. The sample has 150,000 to 200,000 clones on record, roughly 60% of them singletons. The ten most abundant clones make up approximately 4.3% of the sample. Sequencing input: CD4+ T cells sorted from blood. Receptor source: a human donor in good health.

This clone has more than one count but fewer than ten. The chain employs TRBV25-1 and TRBJ2-7, with D perhaps matching TRBD2 (6 bases). Germline V gene data show CDR1 as MGHDK and CDR2 as SYGVNS. This CDR3 spans 16 amino acids. The ends were cut back, 3 bases at V and 3 bases at J, with 18 bases in the middle. The CDR3: CASSDVGGRKVYEQYF. CDR3 in DNA: TGTGCCAGCAGTGACGTCGGAGGGCGCAAGGTCTACGAGCAGTACTTC.

This sequence joins TRBV2 and TRBJ1-1, with D unclear. Per germline, CDR1 SNHLY and CDR2 FYNNEI. The CDR3 contains 11 residues. Deletions cut 3 bases from V and 10 bases from J, with 9 bases between. The CDR3 DNA sequence: TGTGCCAGCAGTGATTGGGAGACAGCTTTCTTT. It yields the protein CASSDWETAFF. Looking up the rest from reference TRBV2 and TRBJ1-1 gives the full variable domain: EPEVTQTPSHQVTQMGQEVILRCVPISNHLYFYWYRQILGQKVEFLVSFYNNEISEKSEIFDDQFSVERPDGSNFTLKIRSTKLEDSAMYFCASSDWETAFFGQGTRLTVV.

The CDR3: CASSHPTLLAGGGNEQFF. The CDR3 DNA reads TGTGCCAGCAGCCATCCCACCCTTCTAGCGGGAGGGGGCAATGAGCAGTTCTTC. The rearrangement uses TRBV7-9 and TRBJ2-1, with 12 bases fitting TRBD2. Germline CDR1 SEHNR, CDR2 FQNEAQ (reference sequence). The CDR3 runs to 18 residues. The ends lost 5 bases at V and 6 bases at J; junction bases unmatched: 14.

The chain carries TRBV30 and TRBJ2-7; the D gene is possibly TRBD1 (5 bases). The V end lost 0 bases, the J end lost 3 bases, and 9 bases lay between the germline ends. Germline loops: CDR1 GTSNPN, CDR2 SVGIG (reference sequence). CDR3 length equals 13 residues. CDR3 sequence reads: CAWSVPRVYEQYF. CDR3 in DNA: TGTGCCTGGAGTGTCCCCAGGGTCTACGAGCAGTACTTC.

This clone was detected once. V gene TRBV2 combines with J gene TRBJ1-1; D is undetermined. CDR3 length equals 15 residues. Trimming cost V 7 bases and J 0 bases, with 15 bases left between them. CDR1 is SNHLY and CDR2 is FYNNEI in the germline V gene. The chain's CDR3 is CASTYLSVVNTEAFF. In DNA, the CDR3 is TGTGCCAGCACCTACTTGTCCGTGGTGAACACTGAAGCTTTCTTT. Full variable domain (missing parts from reference TRBV2 and TRBJ1-1): EPEVTQTPSHQVTQMGQEVILRCVPISNHLYFYWYRQILGQKVEFLVSFYNNEISEKSEIFDDQFSVERPDGSNFTLKIRSTKLEDSAMYFCASTYLSVVNTEAFFGQGTRLTVV.

The chain is built from TRBV6-5 and TRBJ2-1; 7 bases agree with TRBD2. Per the germline V gene, CDR1 is MNHEY and CDR2 is SVGAGI. This CDR3 contains 14 residues. J was trimmed by 6 bases and V by 7 bases; bases with no gene match: 9. The DNA of the CDR3 is TGTGCCAGCATGCTAGCGGCTGGGGGCAATGAGCAGTTCTTC. The encoded protein is CASMLAAGGNEQFF.

In its sample, this clone was seen a few times. This rearrangement joins TRBV5-1 to TRBJ2-7; the D gene is possibly TRBD2 (6 bases). Per germline, CDR1 SGHRS and CDR2 YFSETQ. Trimming shortened V by 4 bases and J by 7 bases, and 21 bases separated the two germline ends. The CDR3 is 15 amino acids. The CDR3 DNA sequence: TGCGCCAGCAGCCTGCTACGGGACTCTCGGGGGGAGCAGTACTTC. Protein: CASSLLRDSRGEQYF.

This clone was seen only a few times. The chain couples TRBV29-1 to TRBJ2-1; no reliable D call. The V gene's germline CDR1 is SQVTM and CDR2 ANQGSEA. The CDR3 has 10 residues. V was shortened by 7 bases and J by 7 bases, with 8 bases between the two germline ends. In nucleotides, the CDR3 is TGCAGCGCCCGATTTAATGAGCAGTTCTTC. It encodes CSARFNEQFF.

The chain joins TRBV29-1 to TRBJ2-2; TRBD2 aligns across 10 bases. Germline CDR1 SQVTM, CDR2 ANQGSEA. The CDR3 loop spans 16 amino acids. The V and J ends lost 7 bases and 2 bases, in that order; junction bases with no gene match: 10. The CDR3 sequence: CSAIRVAGGNTGELFF. DNA for the CDR3: TGCAGCGCTATAAGGGTAGCGGGAGGCAACACCGGGGAGCTGTTTTTT.

The chain couples TRBV28 to TRBJ2-2; TRBD1 agrees at 7 bases. J gave up 2 bases and V 3 bases, and 18 bases lay outside the gene matches. The germline V gene encodes CDR1 MDHEN and CDR2 SYDVKM. The CDR3 runs to 20 residues. The DNA for the CDR3 is TGTGCCAGCAGTTTCTTTTTCAGTGTAGGACAGGTGATTAACACCGGGGAGCTGTTTTTT. This gives the protein CASSFFFSVGQVINTGELFF.

This clone came up a few times. The chain is built from TRBV27 and TRBJ2-1, with a weak D call TRBD2 (5 bases). The CDR3 is 16 amino acids. V gave up 6 bases and J gave up 2 bases, with 17 bases separating them. CDR1 and CDR2 from the germline V gene are MNHEY and SMNVEV (reference sequence). In DNA, the CDR3 is TGTGCCAGCAGCCGTCCGGAGGCGCGCGCCTACAATGAGCAGTTCTTC. Translation gives CASSRPEARAYNEQFF.

This rearrangement joins TRBV27 to TRBJ2-7; weak D call: TRBD1 (6 bases). The CDR3 length is 17 residues. The germline CDR1 and CDR2 sequences are MNHEY and SMNVEV (reference sequence). The V and J ends lost 6 bases and 3 bases respectively, with 24 bases between them. CDR3 residues: CASRRAQGPSIHYEQYF. In DNA, the CDR3 is TGTGCCAGCAGGCGCGCACAGGGTCCCTCAATTCACTACGAGCAGTACTTC.

The V call is TRBV19, the J call TRBJ1-5; TRBD1 is a possible D gene (5 bases). Germline values: CDR1 LNHDA, CDR2 SQIVND (reference sequence). V lost 3 bases and J lost 3, with 15 bases in between. This CDR3 is 16 amino acids long. CDR3: CASSISGTHNNQPQHF. The CDR3 region has the DNA TGTGCCAGTAGTATCTCTGGGACCCATAACAATCAGCCCCAGCATTTT.

This sequence joins TRBV29-1 and TRBJ2-1; D ambiguous. V was cut by 4 bases and J by 0 bases, with 13 bases left in between. This CDR3 is 15 amino acids long. Germline V gene data show CDR1 as SQVTM and CDR2 as ANQGSEA. CDR3 sequence reads: CSVGGGLSSYNEQFF. CDR3 DNA sequence: TGCAGCGTTGGCGGTGGGTTGAGCTCCTACAATGAGCAGTTCTTC.

This clone was detected only once. This chain connects TRBV13 to TRBJ2-6; no reliable D call. Germline V gene sequence: CDR1 PRHDT, CDR2 FYEKMQ (reference sequence). This CDR3 is built from 16 residues. Trimming pared 0 bases from V and 0 bases from J, leaving 6 bases between. Here the CDR3 DNA reads TGTGCCAGCAGCTTAGGGAAGATCTCTGGGGCCAACGTCCTGACTTTC. Its translation is CASSLGKISGANVLTF.

This chain joins TRBV29-1 and TRBJ2-2, with TRBD1 as a possible D gene (5 bases). The CDR3 totals 11 residues. CDR1 and CDR2 from the germline V gene are SQVTM and ANQGSEA. V lost 4 bases to trimming and J lost 13 bases, with 13 bases between them. CDR3 loop: CSVVQGTRLFF. The DNA of the CDR3 is TGCAGCGTTGTGCAGGGAACGAGGCTGTTTTTT.

This clone was recorded once. This sequence joins TRBV7-2 and TRBJ2-7; 7 nucleotides match TRBD1. Losses at the gene ends were 5 bases for V and 2 bases for J; bases not matched to a gene: 12. This CDR3 has 16 residues. Germline CDR1 and CDR2: SGHTA and FQGNSA. CDR3: CASSQTTPGQTYEQYF. As DNA, the CDR3 is TGTGCCAGCAGCCAAACAACACCGGGACAGACCTACGAGCAGTACTTC.

This clone was seen a few times. The chain carries TRBV29-1 and TRBJ1-1; D is unresolved. The CDR3 totals 13 residues. The V and J ends lost 5 bases and 5 bases respectively, with 15 bases between them. CDR1 and CDR2 (germline): SQVTM, ANQGSEA. The CDR3 here is CSVNDGIGTEAFF. The CDR3 nucleotides are TGCAGCGTTAACGACGGAATCGGTACTGAAGCTTTCTTT.

The CDR3 DNA is TGCAGCGTTGGGCCGACAGGGCAAGAGACCCAGTACTTC. Protein sequence: CSVGPTGQETQYF. V usage is TRBV29-1 and J usage is TRBJ2-5, with TRBD1 matching 7 bases. The trim removed 4 bases at V and 2 bases at J, leaving 4 bases unmatched. CDR1 and CDR2 from the germline V gene are SQVTM and ANQGSEA. The CDR3 extends over 13 amino acids.

The genes are TRBV29-1 and TRBJ2-1; D may be TRBD1 (5 bases). The germline V gene encodes CDR1 SQVTM and CDR2 ANQGSEA. V lost 2 bases and J 10 bases, leaving 6 bases between the germline ends. There are 10 residues in the CDR3. The CDR3 region is CSVEKGEQFF. CDR3 bases: TGCAGCGTTGAAAAGGGGGAGCAGTTCTTC.

With regard to this clone: At the DNA level, this CDR3 is encoded by other sequences in the same sample as well. The chain is built from TRBV28 and TRBJ2-1, with D perhaps matching TRBD1 (5 bases). CDR1 is MDHEN, CDR2 SYDVKM, per germline. The CDR3 is 14 residues long. The V end lost 3 bases, the J end lost 1 base, and 7 bases lay between the germline ends. CDR3: CASSFRTSYNEQFF. The CDR3 DNA reads TGTGCCAGCAGTTTTCGGACATCCTACAATGAGCAGTTCTTC.

The rearrangement uses TRBV6-6 and TRBJ2-5; the D call may be TRBD1 or TRBD2 (6 bases each). This CDR3 spans 14 amino acids. Germline V gene sequence: CDR1 MNHNY, CDR2 SVGAGI (reference sequence). Deletions cut 5 bases from V and 0 bases from J, with 10 bases between. The CDR3 is CASSQGTYQETQYF. Written as DNA, the CDR3 is TGTGCCAGCAGTCAGGGGACTTACCAAGAGACCCAGTACTTC.

V is TRBV10-1 and J is TRBJ2-6, with TRBD1 as a possible D gene (5 bases). V was trimmed by 7 bases and J by 0 bases, leaving 16 bases between them. The CDR3 runs to 17 residues. Germline CDR1 is WNHNN and CDR2 is SYGVQD (reference sequence). The CDR3 sequence is CASTPPIDSSGANVLTF. The CDR3 bases are TGCGCCAGCACCCCGCCGATAGACAGCTCTGGGGCCAACGTCCTGACTTTC.

This clone was counted once. The rearrangement joins TRBV5-4 to TRBJ2-7, with a tentative D call TRBD2 (6 bases). The CDR3 is made up of 13 amino acids. V dropped 4 bases and J dropped 2 bases, with 10 bases sitting between them. The germline V gene has CDR1 SGHNT and CDR2 YYREEE (reference sequence). DNA for the CDR3: TGTGCCAGCAGCCTAGCGACTACCTACGAGCAGTACTTC. This translates into CASSLATTYEQYF.

V is TRBV19 and J is TRBJ2-3; TRBD2 agrees at 8 bases. The CDR3 covers 16 residues. V lost 0 bases, J lost 0 bases, and 2 bases stayed unmatched. Germline CDR1 is LNHDA and CDR2 is SQIVND (reference sequence). The CDR3 spells CASSIDPSGSTDTQYF. The CDR3 DNA sequence: TGTGCCAGTAGTATAGATCCTAGCGGGAGCACAGATACGCAGTATTTT.

The rearrangement links TRBV9 to TRBJ2-7; either TRBD1 or TRBD2 may fit D (5 bases each). From germline, CDR1 is SGDLS and CDR2 YYNGEE. The V end was cut by 4 bases, the J end by 0 bases, with 14 bases between. The CDR3 length is 15 residues. CDR3 in amino acids: CASSTGPLASYEQYF. The CDR3 nucleotides are TGTGCCAGCAGCACGGGGCCTTTAGCCTCCTACGAGCAGTACTTC.

This clone was seen a handful of times. Different DNA sequences within this sample yield the same CDR3. This chain links TRBV29-1 with TRBJ2-2; a possible D gene is TRBD1 (6 bases). CDR1 and CDR2 (germline): SQVTM, ANQGSEA. With 4 bases removed from V and 0 bases from J, the gap between germline ends came to 9 bases. The CDR3 covers 14 residues. The CDR3 region has the DNA TGCAGCGTTGGACGGACAGCGAACACCGGGGAGCTGTTTTTT. Protein product: CSVGRTANTGELFF.

The chain combines TRBV29-1 with TRBJ1-1; D perhaps matches TRBD1 (6 bases). The CDR3 consists of 10 residues. The germline CDR1 and CDR2 sequences are SQVTM and ANQGSEA. V was pared by 4 bases and J by 10 bases, with 10 bases between. The CDR3, as DNA: TGCAGCGTTGTCGACAGGAGAGCTTTCTTT. Protein sequence: CSVVDRRAFF. The whole variable domain, remainder taken from reference TRBV29-1 and TRBJ1-1, is SAVISQKPSRDICQRGTSLTIQCQVDSQVTMMFWYRQQPGQSLTLIATANQGSEATYESGFVIDKFPISRPNLTFSTLTVSNMSPEDSSIYLCSVVDRRAFFGQGTRLTVV.

In its sample, this clone was seen a few times. The V gene is TRBV7-8, the J gene TRBJ2-5, with 8 bases that match TRBD2. Germline CDR1 and CDR2: SGHVS and FQNEAQ. The CDR3 covers 17 residues. V trimming: 0 bases; J trimming: 3 bases; junction bases outside the gene matches: 9. DNA of the CDR3: TGTGCCAGCAGCTTAGCGCGGATCGGGAGGGCCAAAGAGACCCAGTACTTC. Its protein product is CASSLARIGRAKETQYF.

The chain employs TRBV5-6 and TRBJ2-2; weak D call: TRBD2 (5 bases). Trimming removed 2 bases at V and 0 bases at J, with 8 bases between. CDR1 is SGHDT, CDR2 YYEEEE, per germline. This CDR3 is 15 amino acids long. DNA for the CDR3: TGTGCCAGCAGCTTCGGGGTTTCGAACACCGGGGAGCTGTTTTTT. Protein: CASSFGVSNTGELFF. The variable domain in full, completed from reference TRBV5-6 and TRBJ2-2, reads DAGVTQSPTHLIKTRGQQVTLRCSPKSGHDTVSWYQQALGQGPQFIFQYYEEEERQRGNFPDRFSGHQFPNYSSELNVNALLLGDSALYLCASSFGVSNTGELFFGEGSRLTVL.

This rearrangement joins TRBV5-1 to TRBJ2-7; 7 bases fit TRBD2. Germline lookup yields CDR1 SGHRS and CDR2 YFSETQ. V dropped 2 bases and J dropped 2; count of bases not matched to a gene: 4. The length of the CDR3 is 14 residues. This CDR3 is CASSFASGAYEQYF. DNA for the CDR3: TGCGCCAGCAGCTTCGCTAGCGGTGCCTACGAGCAGTACTTC.

The chain combines TRBV9 with TRBJ2-5, with D possibly being TRBD1 or TRBD2 (5 bases each). The CDR3 extends over 15 amino acids. Trimming left V 0 bases short and J 5 bases short, with 14 bases between. Germline loops: CDR1 SGDLS, CDR2 YYNGEE. For the CDR3, the DNA is TGTGCCAGCAGCGTAGTCGGGGACCAGGCGGAGACCCAGTACTTC. This encodes CASSVVGDQAETQYF.